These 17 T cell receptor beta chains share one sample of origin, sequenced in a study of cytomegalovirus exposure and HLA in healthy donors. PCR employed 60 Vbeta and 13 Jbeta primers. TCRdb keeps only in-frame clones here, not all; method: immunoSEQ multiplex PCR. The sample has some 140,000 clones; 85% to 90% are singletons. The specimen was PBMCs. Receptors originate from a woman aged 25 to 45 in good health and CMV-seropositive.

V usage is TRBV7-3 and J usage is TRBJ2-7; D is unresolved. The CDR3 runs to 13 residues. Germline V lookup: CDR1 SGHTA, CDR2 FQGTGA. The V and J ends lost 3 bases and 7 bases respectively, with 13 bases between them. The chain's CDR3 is CASSLGLSTEQYF. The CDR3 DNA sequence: TGTGCCAGCAGCTTGGGCCTATCTACGGAGCAGTACTTC.

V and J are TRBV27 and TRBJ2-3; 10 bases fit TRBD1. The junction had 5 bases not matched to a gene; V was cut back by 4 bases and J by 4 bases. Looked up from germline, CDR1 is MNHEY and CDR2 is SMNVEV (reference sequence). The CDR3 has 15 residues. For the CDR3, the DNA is TGTGCCAGCAGTTATTGGACAGGGGGGGCAGATACGCAGTATTTT. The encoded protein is CASSYWTGGADTQYF.

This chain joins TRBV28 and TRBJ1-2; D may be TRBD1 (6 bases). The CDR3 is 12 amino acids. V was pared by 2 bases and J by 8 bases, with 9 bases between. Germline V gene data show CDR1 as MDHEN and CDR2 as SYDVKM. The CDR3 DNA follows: TGTGCCAGCAGTTTAAATAGGGGGGGCTACACCTTC. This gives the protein CASSLNRGGYTF.

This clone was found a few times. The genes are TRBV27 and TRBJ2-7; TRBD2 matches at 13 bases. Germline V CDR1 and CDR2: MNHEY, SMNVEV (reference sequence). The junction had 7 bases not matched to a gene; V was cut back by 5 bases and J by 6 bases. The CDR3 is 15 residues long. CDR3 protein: CASSGGTSGKGEQYF. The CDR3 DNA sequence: TGTGCCAGCAGTGGCGGGACTAGCGGGAAGGGCGAGCAGTACTTC.

In DNA form, the CDR3 reads TGTGCCAGCAGTTTCTGGGCAGGGGGCGTGGATACCCAGTACTTC. Protein: CASSFWAGGVDTQYF. The chain uses TRBV28 and TRBJ2-5; 8 bases are shared with TRBD1. This CDR3 is 15 amino acids long. CDR1 is MDHEN, CDR2 SYDVKM, per germline. The J segment lost 8 bases and the V segment lost 3 bases, leaving 11 bases of the junction unmatched.

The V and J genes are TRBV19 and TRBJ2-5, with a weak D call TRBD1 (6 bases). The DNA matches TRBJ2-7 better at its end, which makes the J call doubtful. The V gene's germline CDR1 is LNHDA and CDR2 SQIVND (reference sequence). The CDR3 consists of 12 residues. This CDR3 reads CASSMGQNEQYF. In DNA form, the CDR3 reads TGTGCCAGTAGTATGGGACAAAACGAGCAGTACTTC.

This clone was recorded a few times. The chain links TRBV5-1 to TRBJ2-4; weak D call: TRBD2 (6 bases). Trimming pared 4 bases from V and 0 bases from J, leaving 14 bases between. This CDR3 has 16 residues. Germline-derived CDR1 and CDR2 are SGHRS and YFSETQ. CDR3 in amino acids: CASSGGTVLAKNIQYF. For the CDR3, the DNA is TGCGCCAGCAGCGGCGGGACGGTCCTAGCCAAAAACATTCAGTACTTC.

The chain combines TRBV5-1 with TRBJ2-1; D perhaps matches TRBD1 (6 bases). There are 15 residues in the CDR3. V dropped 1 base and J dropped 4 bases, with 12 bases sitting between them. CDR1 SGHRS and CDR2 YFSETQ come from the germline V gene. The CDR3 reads CASSLTGTLYNEQFF. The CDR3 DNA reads TGCGCCAGCAGCTTGACCGGGACACTTTACAATGAGCAGTTCTTC. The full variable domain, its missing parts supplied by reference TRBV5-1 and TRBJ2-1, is KAGVTQTPRYLIKTRGQQVTLSCSPISGHRSVSWYQQTPGQGLQFLFEYFSETQRNKGNFPGRFSGRQFSNSRSEMNVSTLELGDSALYLCASSLTGTLYNEQFFGPGTRLTVL.

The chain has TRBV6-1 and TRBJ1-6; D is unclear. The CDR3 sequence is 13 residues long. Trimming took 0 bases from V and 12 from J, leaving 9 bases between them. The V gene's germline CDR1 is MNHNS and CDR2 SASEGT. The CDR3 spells CASSEARKRPLHF. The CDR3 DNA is TGTGCCAGCAGTGAAGCGCGAAAAAGACCCCTCCACTTT.

In nucleotides, the CDR3 is TGTGCCTGGGACAGAGTGAACACTGAAGCTTTCTTT. It yields the protein CAWDRVNTEAFF. This chain joins TRBV30 and TRBJ1-1; the D gene is possibly TRBD1 (5 bases). Looked up from germline, CDR1 is GTSNPN and CDR2 is SVGIG (reference sequence). V was clipped by 5 bases and J by 0 bases, with 7 bases between them. The CDR3 consists of 12 residues.

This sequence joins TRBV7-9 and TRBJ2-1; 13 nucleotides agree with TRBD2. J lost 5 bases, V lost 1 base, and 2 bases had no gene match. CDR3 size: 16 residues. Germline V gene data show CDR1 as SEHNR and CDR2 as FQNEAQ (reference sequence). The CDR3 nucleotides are TGTGCCAGCAGCTTAGGAGGGACTAGCGGGAACAATGAGCAGTTCTTC. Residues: CASSLGGTSGNNEQFF.

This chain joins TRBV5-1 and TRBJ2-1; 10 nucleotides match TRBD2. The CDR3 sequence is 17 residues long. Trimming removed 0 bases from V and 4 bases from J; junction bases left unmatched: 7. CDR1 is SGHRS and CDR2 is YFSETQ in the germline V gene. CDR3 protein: CASSLAASGGLYNEQFF. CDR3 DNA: TGCGCCAGCAGCTTGGCGGCTAGCGGGGGCTTATACAATGAGCAGTTCTTC.

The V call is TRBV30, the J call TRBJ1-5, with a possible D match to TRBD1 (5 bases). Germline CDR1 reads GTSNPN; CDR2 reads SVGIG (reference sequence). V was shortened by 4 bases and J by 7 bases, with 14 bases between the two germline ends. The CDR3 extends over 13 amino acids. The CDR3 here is CAWNGGGNQPQHF. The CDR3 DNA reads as TGTGCCTGGAACGGGGGGGGAAACCAGCCCCAGCATTTT.

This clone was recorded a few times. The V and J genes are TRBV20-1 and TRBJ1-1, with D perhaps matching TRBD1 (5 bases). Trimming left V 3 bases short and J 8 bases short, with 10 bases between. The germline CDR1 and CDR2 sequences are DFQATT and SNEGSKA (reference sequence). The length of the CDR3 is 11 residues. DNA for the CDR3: TGCAGTGCTAGGGGGGGAAGAGAAGCTTTCTTT. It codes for CSARGGREAFF.

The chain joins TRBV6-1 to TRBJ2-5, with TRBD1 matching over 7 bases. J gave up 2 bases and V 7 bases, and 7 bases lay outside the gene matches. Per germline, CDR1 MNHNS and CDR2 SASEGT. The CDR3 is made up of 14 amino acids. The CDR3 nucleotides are TGTGCCAGCACTACCGGGACAGCACAAGAGACCCAGTACTTC. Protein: CASTTGTAQETQYF.

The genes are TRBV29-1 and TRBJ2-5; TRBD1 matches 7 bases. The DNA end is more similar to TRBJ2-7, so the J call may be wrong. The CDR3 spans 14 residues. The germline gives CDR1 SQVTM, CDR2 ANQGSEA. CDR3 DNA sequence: TGCAGCGTTGCGGAGTGGACAGGTGATTACGAGCAGTACTTC. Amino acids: CSVAEWTGDYEQYF.

CDR3 in DNA: TGTGCCAGCAGTCCACAGGAGGAGGGATGGGAAAAACTGTTTTTT. It codes for CASSPQEEGWEKLFF. The rearrangement joins TRBV6-5 to TRBJ1-4; D may be TRBD1 (5 bases). With 5 bases removed from V and 8 bases from J, the gap between germline ends came to 18 bases. The CDR3 spans 15 residues. CDR1 and CDR2 (germline): MNHEY, SVGAGI.